A selection of T cell receptor beta chains follows, all from one sample in a study of OX40 agonist ivuxolimab in advanced cancers. Sequencing was performed with immunoSEQ multiplex PCR; in TCRdb, only in-frame clones are kept and a portion is missing. The table shows roughly 40,000 clones, with roughly 87% occurring only once. This sample comprised CD4+ or CD8+ T cells sorted from blood, obtained in a trial of the OX40 agonist ivuxolimab. These receptors were obtained from an adult with an advanced solid tumor such as melanoma, head and neck, liver or kidney cancer. CDR3s include the opening cysteine and the closing phenylalanine or tryptophan. Fields, in order: CDR3 DNA, CDR3 protein, clone size, V gene, J gene, D gene. The D gene is left open where the match is weak. The size entry is marked missing in some rows and otherwise reads once, few, many or a size class.

TGCGCCAGCAGCCTCGGGGGGGCGAATGAGCAGTTCTTC	CASSLGGANEQFF	.	TRBV4-3	TRBJ2-1	TRBD2
TGCGCCAGCAGTGATTGGGACGTCCCTGAGGGAAAACTGTTTTTT	CASSDWDVPEGKLFF	.	TRBV10-1	TRBJ1-4	.
TGTGCCAGCAGCGTTTACGGGACAGGGGGTTCCTACGAGCAGTACTTC	CASSVYGTGGSYEQYF	.	TRBV5-6	TRBJ2-7	TRBD1
TGTGCCAGCAGTTTATGGGGACAGACTAATGAAAAACTGTTTTTT	CASSLWGQTNEKLFF	.	TRBV28	TRBJ1-4	TRBD1
TGCAGCGCCGAAACCGGGACAGGGGAGACCGAGCAGTACTTC	CSAETGTGETEQYF	few	TRBV29-1	TRBJ2-7	TRBD1
TGCGCCAGCAGCTTAAAGGGACAGGGGAACGAGCAGTACTTC	CASSLKGQGNEQYF	.	TRBV5-1	TRBJ2-7	TRBD1
TGTGCCAGCAGCTTGGCCAAGAGGGGGGAGGACACTGAAGCTTTCTTT	CASSLAKRGEDTEAFF	.	TRBV5-6	TRBJ1-1	.
TGTGCCAGCACCGACCCTGGGACAGCTATTAACTATGGCTACACCTTC	CASTDPGTAINYGYTF	.	TRBV6-6	TRBJ1-2	TRBD1
TGTGCCAGCAGTTACGGGACAGGGGCCGACGAGCAGTACTTC	CASSYGTGADEQYF	.	TRBV6-5	TRBJ2-7	TRBD1
TGTGCCAGCGGAAGGGGGCCAAGCTCCTACGAGCAGTACTTC	CASGRGPSSYEQYF	.	TRBV9	TRBJ2-7	TRBD1
TGTGCCAGCAGCCAGACCCTTGGGGGGTCAGATACGCAGTATTTT	CASSQTLGGSDTQYF	.	TRBV14	TRBJ2-3	.
TGTGCCAGCAGCTCACCTTTACAGGGGGTCAGGGAGACCCAGTACTTC	CASSSPLQGVRETQYF	.	TRBV7-9	TRBJ2-5	TRBD1
TGTGCCAGCAGCCCAACGGGGGGGACTACCCTCACCGGGGAGCTGTTTTTT	CASSPTGGTTLTGELFF	.	TRBV7-9	TRBJ2-2	TRBD2
TGTGCCTGGAGTCGGGACTGGCAAGAGACCCAGTACTTC	CAWSRDWQETQYF	.	TRBV30	TRBJ2-5	.
TGTGCCAGCAGTTATGGGGGACCTCTGTTTTTT	CASSYGGPLFF	once	TRBV6-5	TRBJ1-4	.
TGTGCCAGTAGTATTCCCGGGTATAGCAATCAGCCCCAGCATTTT	CASSIPGYSNQPQHF	.	TRBV19	TRBJ1-5	.
TGTGCCAGCAGTGACTCAGCCTATGGCTACACCTTC	CASSDSAYGYTF	.	TRBV6-5	TRBJ1-2	.
TGTGCCAGCAGCCTCCGGGACTCTTACACAGATACGCAGTATTTT	CASSLRDSYTDTQYF	.	TRBV5-6	TRBJ2-3	.
TGTGCCAGCAGTGAAGCAGCTAGCGGGGGGGACATTCAGTACTTC	CASSEAASGGDIQYF	.	TRBV6-1	TRBJ2-4	TRBD2
TGTGCCAGCAGCTCACGGACTAGCGGGGGATACAATGAGCAGTTCTTC	CASSSRTSGGYNEQFF	.	TRBV7-8	TRBJ2-1	TRBD2
TGCGCCAGCAGCCAGGGACAGAGCAGCTCCTACGAGCAGTACTTC	CASSQGQSSSYEQYF	.	TRBV4-1	TRBJ2-7	TRBD1
TGTGCCAGCAGCTTTAGCGTCAGGGAGACCCAGTACTTC	CASSFSVRETQYF	.	TRBV7-9	TRBJ2-5	.
TGCGCCAGCAGCCAAGCGATGATTGCCTACGAGCAGTACTTC	CASSQAMIAYEQYF	.	TRBV4-3	TRBJ2-7	.
TGTGCCAGCAGTAGCCGGGACAGGGGGGCGACGGATTCACCCCTCCACTTT	CASSSRDRGATDSPLHF	.	TRBV27	TRBJ1-6	TRBD1
TGTGCCAGCAGCTTGGGTCCCTCCTCGGCGCCCCAGCATTTT	CASSLGPSSAPQHF	.	TRBV11-3	TRBJ1-5	.
TGTGCCAGCAGCGTGACAGGGACAGATACGCAGTATTTT	CASSVTGTDTQYF	.	TRBV9	TRBJ2-3	TRBD1
TGCGCCAGCAGTGAGTCGACCCTCGCGGCAGTCACCTACGAGCAGTACTTC	CASSESTLAAVTYEQYF	.	TRBV10-1	TRBJ2-7	.
TGTGCCACCAGCAGATATACAGGGTCCGACACTGAAGCTTTCTTT	CATSRYTGSDTEAFF	.	TRBV15	TRBJ1-1	.